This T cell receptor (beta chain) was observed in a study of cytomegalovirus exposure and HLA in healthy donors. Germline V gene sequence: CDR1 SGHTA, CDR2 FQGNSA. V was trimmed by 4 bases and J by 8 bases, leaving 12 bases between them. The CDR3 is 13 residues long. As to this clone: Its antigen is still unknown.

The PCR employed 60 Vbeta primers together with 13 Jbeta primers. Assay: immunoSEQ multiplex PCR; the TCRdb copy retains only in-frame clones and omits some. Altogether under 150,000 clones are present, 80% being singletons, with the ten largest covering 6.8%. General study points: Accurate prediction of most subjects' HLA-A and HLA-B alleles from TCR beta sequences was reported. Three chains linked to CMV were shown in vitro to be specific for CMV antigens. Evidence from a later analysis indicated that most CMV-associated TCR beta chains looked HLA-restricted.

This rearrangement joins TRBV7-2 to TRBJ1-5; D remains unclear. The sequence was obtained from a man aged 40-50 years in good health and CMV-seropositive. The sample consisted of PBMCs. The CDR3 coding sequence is TGTGCCAGCAGCTCTACGGTCCAAAAGCCCCAGCATTTT. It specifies CASSSTVQKPQHF.